The sequence of this TCR beta chain was determined in a study of blood T cell repertoires in COVID-19. V lost 2 bases to trimming and J lost 0 bases, with 9 bases between them. This CDR3 is 15 amino acids long. CDR1 is SGHNT and CDR2 is YENEEA in the germline V gene. Clones were read by immunoSEQ multiplex PCR, and TCRdb kept only the in-frame ones, dropping some. The table records 250,000 to 300,000 clones, approximately 83% of them present only once. The sequencing input was peripheral blood. The TCR comes from a woman between 70 and 85 years old with acute or convalescent COVID-19. J is TRBJ2-3 and V is TRBV11-3; possible D gene TRBD1, 6 bases. CDR3: CASSLTTGSTDTQYF. The CDR3 DNA reads as TGTGCCAGCAGCTTAACGACAGGTAGCACAGATACGCAGTATTTT.